Included here is one TCR beta chain sequence, with context. Sequencing was performed with immunoSEQ multiplex PCR; in TCRdb, only in-frame clones are kept and a portion is missing. Of hundreds of thousands of clones listed, approximately 89% are singletons. These data belong to a study of shared T cell receptors in the human thymus. The V gene's germline CDR1 is SNHLY and CDR2 FYNNEI. This CDR3 spans 15 amino acids. V trimming: 4 bases; J trimming: 4 bases; junction bases outside the gene matches: 8. This sample was shared with a second study, whose subject was human thymus T cells. In that study: Thymus specimens were resections from corrective heart surgery. Related work found strong thymic repertoire overlap between unrelated individuals.

Sequencing was done on a sample of thymocytes. The origin of this receptor is a boy under two years old with a congenital heart defect. The chain uses TRBV2 and TRBJ1-1, with 8 bases aligning to TRBD1. CDR3 nucleotide sequence: TGTGCCAGCAGTGGATGGACAGGGTGGGGCACTGAAGCTTTCTTT. Its protein product is CASSGWTGWGTEAFF.